The 8 T cell receptor beta chains presented below share a single source sample, sequenced in a study of beta chain features in type 1 diabetes. General study findings and limits: Type 1 diabetes patients had TCRB CDR3s that were shorter (moderately but significantly so) in all four CD4+ subsets.

These receptors are not linked to any known antigen. Every isolated RNA sample was fully reverse transcribed, so sequencing captured expressed TCRB transcripts. Sequencing used immunoSEQ multiplex PCR; TCRdb keeps in-frame clones, though not all of them. The sample holds a few hundred thousand clones; roughly a tenth are singletons and the top ten take roughly 0.6%. The specimen was central memory CD4+ T cells from blood. These receptors were taken from a young man with type 1 diabetes.

This clone was observed a few times. The rearrangement uses TRBV6-6 and TRBJ2-3, with D unclear. The germline V gene encodes CDR1 MNHNY and CDR2 SVGAGI (reference sequence). The CDR3 extends over 16 amino acids. With 5 bases removed from V and 1 base from J, the gap between germline ends came to 16 bases. The CDR3 spells CASSPRSRPGTDTQYF. The CDR3 DNA reads TGTGCCAGCAGTCCCCGGTCGCGACCCGGCACAGATACGCAGTATTTT.

CDR3 DNA: TGTGCCAGCGACAGGGGGCAGTCCTACGAGCAGTACTTC. Protein sequence: CASDRGQSYEQYF. This chain links TRBV28 with TRBJ2-7; the match to TRBD1 covers 10 bases. V dropped 8 bases and J dropped 1; count of bases not matched to a gene: 2. The CDR3 consists of 13 residues. From germline, CDR1 is MDHEN and CDR2 SYDVKM.

The V gene is TRBV6-6, the J gene TRBJ1-5; 11 nucleotides match TRBD1. The germline gives CDR1 MNHNY, CDR2 SVGAGI (reference sequence). This CDR3 has 16 amino acids. V trimming: 4 bases; J trimming: 4 bases; junction bases outside the gene matches: 6. The CDR3 loop is CASSLGQGAGNQPQHF. CDR3 nucleotide sequence: TGTGCCAGCAGTTTAGGACAGGGGGCAGGTAATCAGCCCCAGCATTTT.

V and J are TRBV7-2 and TRBJ1-2; 7 positions agree with TRBD1. V gave up 5 bases and J gave up 0 bases; unmatched junction bases: 6. In germline, CDR1 is SGHTA, CDR2 FQGNSA. The CDR3 covers 15 residues. DNA of the CDR3: TGTGCCAGCAGCCCCGGGACAGTAACTAACTATGGCTACACCTTC. Its protein product is CASSPGTVTNYGYTF.

This clone appeared a few times. V gene TRBV30 combines with J gene TRBJ1-4; TRBD1 aligns across 9 bases. Germline-derived CDR1 and CDR2 are GTSNPN and SVGIG (reference sequence). The CDR3 is 13 residues long. V lost 2 bases, J lost 17 bases, and 12 bases stayed unmatched. For the CDR3, the DNA is TGTGCCTGGAGTAATCGGGGACAGGGAATTTTATTTTTT. Encoded protein: CAWSNRGQGILFF.

At least ten counts were recorded for this clone. The V and J genes are TRBV18 and TRBJ2-1; D is unclear. Germline CDR1 is KGHSH and CDR2 is LQKENI. The V gene lost 3 bases and the J gene lost 5 bases, with 8 bases spanning the gap. This CDR3 region has 13 residues. CDR3 protein: CASSPTSDNEQFF. The CDR3 region has the DNA TGTGCCAGCTCACCTACTTCGGACAATGAGCAGTTCTTC.

This chain joins TRBV28 and TRBJ1-4; perhaps TRBD1 as D (6 bases). This CDR3 is 14 amino acids long. Germline CDR1 MDHEN, CDR2 SYDVKM. V dropped 3 bases and J dropped 2 bases, with 7 bases sitting between them. DNA of the CDR3: TGTGCCAGCAGTTTCAGGGGCACTAATGAAAAACTGTTTTTT. Protein product: CASSFRGTNEKLFF.

The chain uses TRBV9 and TRBJ1-5; no clear D gene. V lost 3 bases to trimming and J lost 1 base, with 11 bases between them. Germline CDR1 reads SGDLS; CDR2 reads YYNGEE. CDR3 length: 15 amino acids. CDR3 protein: CASSAAGWSNQPQHF. The DNA of the CDR3 is TGTGCCAGCAGCGCCGCGGGGTGGAGCAATCAGCCCCAGCATTTT.